The 20 T cell receptor beta chains listed next were all sequenced from one sample in a study of cytomegalovirus exposure and HLA in healthy donors. Primers included in the PCR were 60 Vbeta and 13 Jbeta primers. TCRdb keeps only in-frame clones here, not all; method: immunoSEQ multiplex PCR. The table records approximately 85,000 clones, 60% to 80% of them present only once. Sequenced input: PBMCs. These receptors came from a woman aged 50 to 60 in good health and CMV-seropositive.

V gene TRBV19 combines with J gene TRBJ1-1; no reliable D call. The CDR3 contains 10 residues. V gave up 8 bases and J gave up 4 bases, with 5 bases separating them. The germline gives CDR1 LNHDA, CDR2 SQIVND (reference sequence). Here the CDR3 reads CASSSTEAFF. Here the CDR3 DNA reads TGTGCCAGTTCGTCCACTGAAGCTTTCTTT. Complete variable domain (other parts from reference TRBV19 and TRBJ1-1): DGGITQSPKYLFRKEGQNVTLSCEQNLNHDAMYWYRQDPGQGLRLIYYSQIVNDFQKGDIAEGYSVSREKKESFPLTVTSAQKNPTAFYLCASSSTEAFFGQGTRLTVV.

J is TRBJ2-5 and V is TRBV29-1; perhaps TRBD1 as D (5 bases). Between the trimmed V and J ends, which lost 6 bases and 3 bases, there was a span of 14 bases. CDR1 and CDR2 from the germline V gene are SQVTM and ANQGSEA. The length of the CDR3 is 13 residues. For the CDR3, the DNA is TGCAGCGTAGATGTGCAGGGCGAAGAGACCCAGTACTTC. It encodes CSVDVQGEETQYF.

The CDR3 sequence is CASSLDRGSFGANVLTF. CDR3 in DNA: TGCGCCAGCAGCTTGGACAGGGGCTCATTTGGGGCCAACGTCCTGACTTTC. The chain has TRBV5-1 and TRBJ2-6; the match to TRBD1 covers 7 bases. CDR3 length: 17 amino acids. J was trimmed by 3 bases and V by 0 bases; bases with no gene match: 6. Germline V gene lookup returns CDR1 SGHRS and CDR2 YFSETQ.

This chain joins TRBV7-9 and TRBJ2-7, with 7 positions matching TRBD1. This CDR3 has 11 residues. Unmatched junction bases numbered 2, after V lost 5 bases and J lost 7 bases. Germline V lookup: CDR1 SEHNR, CDR2 FQNEAQ (reference sequence). The CDR3 region has the DNA TGTGCCAGCAGCCCGACAGGGGAGCAGTACTTC. Its translation: CASSPTGEQYF.

This clone has just one count. The chain employs TRBV11-2 and TRBJ1-2; 9 bases map to TRBD1. Germline V CDR1 and CDR2: SGHAT, FQNNGV. The CDR3 is 14 amino acids. The J segment lost 6 bases and the V segment lost 5 bases, leaving 7 bases of the junction unmatched. The CDR3, as DNA: TGTGCCAGCAGCACAGTGGGACAGGGTCATGGCTACACCTTC. Amino acid sequence: CASSTVGQGHGYTF. Full variable domain (outside the CDR3, taken from reference TRBV11-2 and TRBJ1-2): EAGVAQSPRYKIIEKRQSVAFWCNPISGHATLYWYQQILGQGPKLLIQFQNNGVVDDSQLPKDRFSAERLKGVDSTLKIQPAKLEDSAVYLCASSTVGQGHGYTFGSGTRLTVV.

This chain uses TRBV23-1 with TRBJ1-1, with no clear D. TRBV23-1 is reported as an ORF; its role is uncertain. This CDR3 has 12 amino acids. V was shortened by 4 bases and J by 7 bases, with 10 bases between the two germline ends. The CDR3 region has the DNA TGCGCCAGCAGTCCCGGGGTGAGTGAAGCTTTCTTT. Protein: CASSPGVSEAFF.

The CDR3 region is CASSLASGPKGYEQYF. In DNA form, the CDR3 reads TGCGCCAGCAGCTTGGCCTCTGGGCCTAAGGGGTACGAGCAGTACTTC. J is TRBJ2-7 and V is TRBV5-1; D perhaps matches TRBD1 (5 bases). This CDR3 has 16 residues. Trimming cost V 0 bases and J 4 bases, with 17 bases left between them. From germline, CDR1 is SGHRS and CDR2 YFSETQ.

The chain joins TRBV11-2 to TRBJ2-1, with D unresolved. Germline CDR1 and CDR2: SGHAT and FQNNGV. The CDR3 has 15 amino acids. Trimming stripped 3 bases from V and 8 bases from J, with 17 bases between. The CDR3 protein is CASSFTFTLNHEQFF. For the CDR3, the DNA is TGTGCCAGCAGCTTTACCTTTACTTTAAACCATGAGCAGTTCTTC.

Comments on this clone: A read error may produce the germline difference seen at one junction end. The chain recombines TRBV4-1 with TRBJ2-4; 14 bases agree with TRBD2. CDR1 MGHRA and CDR2 YSYEKL come from the germline V gene. The CDR3 runs to 13 residues. The CDR3 coding sequence is TGCGCCAGCAGCCAAGATCGGGGACTAGCGGGAGACTTC. Its protein is CASSQDRGLAGDF.

The table lists this clone with a few counts. This chain connects TRBV5-5 to TRBJ2-7; a weak D match, TRBD2 (6 bases). Germline CDR1 reads SGHKS; CDR2 reads YYEKEE (reference sequence). The germline V and J ends were trimmed by 4 bases and 2 bases, with 13 bases remaining between them. The CDR3 extends over 14 amino acids. The CDR3 protein is CASSPAGLAYEQYF. DNA for the CDR3: TGTGCCAGCAGCCCTGCGGGGCTGGCCTACGAGCAGTACTTC.

J is TRBJ2-1 and V is TRBV19, with D maybe TRBD2 (5 bases). Germline V gives CDR1 LNHDA, CDR2 SQIVND (reference sequence). Trimming pared 10 bases from V and 12 bases from J, leaving 16 bases between. This CDR3 contains 11 residues. In nucleotides, the CDR3 is TGTGCCACCCGCGAGGGCCTAGGGCAGTTCTTC. It is translated as CATREGLGQFF.

The chain carries TRBV27 and TRBJ2-1; 9 bases fit TRBD1. The CDR3 runs 14 residues. After removal of 3 bases from V and 8 bases from J, the junction contained 5 bases not matched to a gene. Germline CDR1 MNHEY, CDR2 SMNVEV (reference sequence). In DNA form, the CDR3 reads TGTGCCAGCAGTTTGGGACAGGGAATCGATGAGCAGTTCTTC. Translated: CASSLGQGIDEQFF.

V gene TRBV5-1 combines with J gene TRBJ2-5; TRBD2 matches 7 bases. Losses at the gene ends were 0 bases for V and 4 bases for J; bases not matched to a gene: 9. The CDR3 consists of 16 residues. Per the germline V gene, CDR1 is SGHRS and CDR2 is YFSETQ. CDR3 amino acids: CASSLAPAGVAETQYF. In DNA form, the CDR3 reads TGCGCCAGCAGCTTGGCCCCCGCGGGAGTGGCAGAGACCCAGTACTTC.

V gene TRBV6-5 combines with J gene TRBJ2-3, with 8 bases identical to TRBD2. V was clipped by 8 bases and J by 4 bases; unmatched bases: 11. CDR1 and CDR2 from the germline V gene are MNHEY and SVGAGI. This CDR3 comprises 15 residues. The CDR3, as DNA: TGTGCCAGCCGAGGAGCGGGGGCACCGCCAGATACGCAGTATTTT. Translated: CASRGAGAPPDTQYF.

This clone has more than one count but fewer than ten. V gene TRBV2 combines with J gene TRBJ1-5; D not certain. Trimming cost V 0 bases and J 3 bases, with 9 bases left between them. The germline V gene has CDR1 SNHLY and CDR2 FYNNEI. The CDR3 contains 15 residues. The CDR3 DNA follows: TGTGCCAGCAGTGAAGCCCTGGGAGACAATCAGCCCCAGCATTTT. Translated, it gives CASSEALGDNQPQHF.

This clone was observed a handful of times. The gene calls are TRBV11-2 and TRBJ1-5; no clear D. Germline V gives CDR1 SGHAT, CDR2 FQNNGV. The CDR3 is made up of 13 amino acids. The V and J ends lost 3 bases and 0 bases respectively, with 3 bases between them. The CDR3 DNA follows: TGTGCCAGCAGCTTCCATAGCAATCAGCCCCAGCATTTT. It codes for CASSFHSNQPQHF.

This chain uses TRBV20-1 with TRBJ2-1, with TRBD2 matching 9 bases. This CDR3 is 11 amino acids long. V shed 7 bases, J shed 7 bases, and the junction held 2 bases outside the gene matches. Per the germline V gene, CDR1 is DFQATT and CDR2 is SNEGSKA (reference sequence). The CDR3 nucleotides read TGCAGTGGGCTAGCGGGGAATGAGCAGTTCTTC. Its protein product is CSGLAGNEQFF.

The CDR3 DNA is TGTGCCACCACCCTAGAAAGATATGGCTACACCTTC. Translation: CATTLERYGYTF. The chain combines TRBV2 with TRBJ1-2, with D unclear. Trimming left V 10 bases short and J 5 bases short, with 14 bases between. Per germline, CDR1 SNHLY and CDR2 FYNNEI. This CDR3 is built from 12 residues.

The chain combines TRBV29-1 with TRBJ1-2; 7 positions match TRBD1. CDR1 and CDR2 from the germline V gene are SQVTM and ANQGSEA. The CDR3 spans 12 residues. The junction had 5 bases not matched to a gene; V was cut back by 3 bases and J by 7 bases. The CDR3 is CSVDGTARGYTF. CDR3 DNA sequence: TGCAGCGTTGATGGGACAGCTCGTGGCTACACCTTC.

The chain joins TRBV5-1 to TRBJ2-3; TRBD1 matches at 8 bases. V lost 0 bases, J lost 6 bases, and 3 bases stayed unmatched. Germline V gene sequence: CDR1 SGHRS, CDR2 YFSETQ. The CDR3 is made up of 14 amino acids. The CDR3 is CASSLGRQGDTQYF. The CDR3 nucleotides read TGCGCCAGCAGCTTGGGGCGACAGGGGGATACGCAGTATTTT.